This is a list of T cell receptor beta chains from one sample in a study of blood T cell repertoires in COVID-19. Measured with immunoSEQ multiplex PCR; TCRdb has only the in-frame clones, and not every one. The sample includes 250,000 to 350,000 clones, around nine tenths of them seen just once. The specimen sequenced was peripheral blood. The source is a woman aged 55 to 70 with acute or convalescent COVID-19. Each CDR3 is given with its conserved first and last residue. The order of the fields is clone size, V gene, J gene, D gene, CDR3 protein, CDR3 DNA. A D gene is named only where the DNA matches it firmly. Only part of the rows carry a size: once, few, many, or a class if the clone is expanded.

few	TRBV28	TRBJ2-1	.	CASSSPQEWEQFF	TGTGCCAGCAGTAGCCCCCAGGAATGGGAGCAGTTCTTC
.	TRBV29-1	TRBJ1-6	.	CSAPGTRYNSPLHF	TGCAGCGCCCCCGGGACACGTTATAATTCACCCCTCCACTTT
.	TRBV18	TRBJ2-5	TRBD1	CASSPGDSAYQETQYF	TGTGCCAGCTCACCCGGGGACAGCGCGTACCAAGAGACCCAGTACTTC
.	TRBV5-4	TRBJ2-3	TRBD2	CASSPGGVPSDTQYF	TGTGCCAGCAGCCCTGGGGGGGTTCCATCAGATACGCAGTATTTT
.	TRBV28	TRBJ1-6	TRBD1	CASSSTGLHSPLHF	TGTGCCAGCAGTTCGACAGGGTTGCATTCACCCCTCCACTTT
.	TRBV11-2	TRBJ2-1	TRBD1	CASSRTGGYNEQFF	TGTGCCAGCAGCCGGACAGGGGGCTACAATGAGCAGTTCTTC
.	TRBV3-1/TRBV3-2	TRBJ1-2	.	CASSQGTLGDGYTF	TGTGCCAGCAGCCAAGGGACTCTAGGAGATGGCTACACCTTC
.	TRBV18	TRBJ1-4	TRBD1	CASSPQGTVNEKLFF	TGTGCCAGCTCACCACAAGGGACAGTCAATGAAAAACTGTTTTTT
.	TRBV5-4	TRBJ1-2	TRBD1	CASSLALAGGGGYTF	TGTGCCAGCAGCTTGGCCTTGGCAGGGGGCGGTGGCTACACCTTC
.	TRBV11-2	TRBJ2-7	.	CASSPVGRPYEQYF	TGTGCCAGCAGCCCCGTCGGCAGGCCCTACGAGCAGTACTTC
.	TRBV27	TRBJ1-2	.	CASSSSQRPGYGYTF	TGTGCCAGCAGTTCCTCCCAGAGACCGGGGTATGGCTACACCTTC
.	TRBV6-5	TRBJ2-7	.	CASSRQVIEQYF	TGTGCCAGCAGTCGACAGGTTATCGAGCAGTACTTC
.	TRBV28	TRBJ2-3	TRBD2	CASRKGGGFTDTQYF	TGTGCCAGCAGGAAGGGCGGGGGGTTCACAGATACGCAGTATTTT
.	TRBV6-6	TRBJ2-2	TRBD1	CASSATGGANTGELFF	TGTGCCAGCAGCGCGACAGGGGGCGCGAACACCGGGGAGCTGTTTTTT
.	TRBV7-3	TRBJ1-2	.	CASSLERVGANYGYTF	TGTGCCAGCAGCTTAGAGAGGGTCGGAGCTAACTATGGCTACACCTTC
.	TRBV19	TRBJ2-2	TRBD2	CASRGLAGGTGELFF	TGTGCCAGTAGAGGACTAGCGGGGGGCACCGGGGAGCTGTTTTTT
once	TRBV25-1	TRBJ2-1	.	CASSARPGTTSSYNEQFF	TGTGCCAGCAGTGCCCGGCCCGGGACAACTAGCTCCTACAATGAGCAGTTCTTC
.	TRBV12-3/TRBV12-4	TRBJ2-3	.	CASTKGGDTQYF	TGTGCCAGCACCAAAGGGGGAGATACGCAGTATTTT
.	TRBV5-6	TRBJ2-1	TRBD2	CASNRLAGNEQFF	TGTGCCAGCAACCGACTAGCGGGGAATGAGCAGTTCTTC
.	TRBV7-2	TRBJ1-1	.	CASGGGGNTEAFF	TGTGCCAGCGGCGGTGGAGGGAACACTGAAGCTTTCTTT
.	TRBV5-4	TRBJ2-1	TRBD2	CASSLKLASGAYNEQFF	TGTGCCAGCAGCTTGAAACTGGCTAGCGGAGCCTACAATGAGCAGTTCTTC
.	TRBV27	TRBJ1-2	.	CASRTSTNYGYTF	TGTGCCAGCCGGACAAGCACTAACTATGGCTACACCTTC
.	TRBV9	TRBJ1-5	.	CASSDAGGNQPQHF	TGTGCCAGCAGCGACGCGGGAGGCAATCAGCCCCAGCATTTT
once	TRBV19	TRBJ2-2	.	CATDSQNTGELFF	TGTGCCACTGACAGTCAGAACACCGGGGAGCTGTTTTTT
.	TRBV24-1	TRBJ2-3	.	CATSDPAGTPSSTDTQYF	TGTGCCACCAGTGATCCAGCCGGGACACCTTCAAGCACAGATACGCAGTATTTT
.	TRBV3-1/TRBV3-2	TRBJ1-1	.	CASSQGPQGRNTEAFF	TGTGCCAGCAGCCAAGGCCCACAGGGCAGGAACACTGAAGCTTTCTTT